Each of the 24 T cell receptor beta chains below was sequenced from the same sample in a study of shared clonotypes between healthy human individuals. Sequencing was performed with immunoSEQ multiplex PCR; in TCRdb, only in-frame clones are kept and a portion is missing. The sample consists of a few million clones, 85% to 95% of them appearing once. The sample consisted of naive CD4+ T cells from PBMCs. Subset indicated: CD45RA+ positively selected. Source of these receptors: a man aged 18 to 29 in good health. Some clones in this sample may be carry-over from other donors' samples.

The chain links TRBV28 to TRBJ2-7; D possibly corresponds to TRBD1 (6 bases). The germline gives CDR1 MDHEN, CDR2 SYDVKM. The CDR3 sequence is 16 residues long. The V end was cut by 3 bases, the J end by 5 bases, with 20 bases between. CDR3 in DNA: TGTGCCAGCAGTTTTGCCTTCTACAGGGTAGACCACGAGCAGTACTTC. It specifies CASSFAFYRVDHEQYF.

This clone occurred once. CDR3 amino acids: CAWLGQGRGYEQYF. CDR3 DNA: TGTGCCTGGTTGGGACAGGGTAGAGGATACGAGCAGTACTTC. The rearrangement uses TRBV30 and TRBJ2-7; 9 nucleotides agree with TRBD1. This CDR3 spans 14 amino acids. Germline V gene data show CDR1 as GTSNPN and CDR2 as SVGIG (reference sequence). J gave up 4 bases and V 5 bases, and 9 bases lay outside the gene matches.

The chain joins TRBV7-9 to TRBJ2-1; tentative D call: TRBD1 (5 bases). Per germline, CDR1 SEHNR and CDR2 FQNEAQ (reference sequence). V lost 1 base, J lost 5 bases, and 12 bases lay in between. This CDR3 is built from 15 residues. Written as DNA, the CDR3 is TGTGCCAGCAGCTTAGGCGCGGAAGGGGACAATGAGCAGTTCTTC. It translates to CASSLGAEGDNEQFF.

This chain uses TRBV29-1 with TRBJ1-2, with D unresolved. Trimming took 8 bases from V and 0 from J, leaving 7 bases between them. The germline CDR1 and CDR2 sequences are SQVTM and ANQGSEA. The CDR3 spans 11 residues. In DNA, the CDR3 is TGCAGCACCGGAGCTAACTATGGCTACACCTTC. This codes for CSTGANYGYTF.

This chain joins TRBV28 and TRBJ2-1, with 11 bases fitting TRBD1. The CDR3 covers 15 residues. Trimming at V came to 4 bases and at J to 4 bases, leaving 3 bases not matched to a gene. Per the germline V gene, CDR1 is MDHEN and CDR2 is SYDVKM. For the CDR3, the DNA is TGTGCCAGCAGTTCCGGACAGGGGGCTTACAATGAGCAGTTCTTC. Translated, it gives CASSSGQGAYNEQFF. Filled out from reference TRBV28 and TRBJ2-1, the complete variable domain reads DVKVTQSSRYLVKRTGEKVFLECVQDMDHENMFWYRQDPGLGLRLIYFSYDVKMKEKGDIPEGYSVSREKKERFSLILESASTNQTSMYLCASSSGQGAYNEQFFGPGTRLTVL.

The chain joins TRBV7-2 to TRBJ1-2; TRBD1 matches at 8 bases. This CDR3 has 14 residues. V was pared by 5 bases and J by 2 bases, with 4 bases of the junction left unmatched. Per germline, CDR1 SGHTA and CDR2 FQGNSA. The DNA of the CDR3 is TGTGCCAGCAGCCCGCGGACAGGGAACTATGGCTACACCTTC. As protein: CASSPRTGNYGYTF.

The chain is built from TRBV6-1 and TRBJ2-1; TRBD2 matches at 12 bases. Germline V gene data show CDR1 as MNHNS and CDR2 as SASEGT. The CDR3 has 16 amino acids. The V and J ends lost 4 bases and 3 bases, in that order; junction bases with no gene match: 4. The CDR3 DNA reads TGTGCCAGCAGTGGCCGGACTAGCGGGAACTACAATGAGCAGTTCTTC. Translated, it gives CASSGRTSGNYNEQFF.

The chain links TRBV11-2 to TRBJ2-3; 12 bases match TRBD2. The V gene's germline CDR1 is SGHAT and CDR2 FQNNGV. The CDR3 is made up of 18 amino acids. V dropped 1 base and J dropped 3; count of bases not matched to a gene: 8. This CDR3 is CASSLVLAGGPGTDTQYF. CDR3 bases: TGTGCCAGCAGCTTAGTTCTAGCGGGAGGGCCAGGGACAGATACGCAGTATTTT.

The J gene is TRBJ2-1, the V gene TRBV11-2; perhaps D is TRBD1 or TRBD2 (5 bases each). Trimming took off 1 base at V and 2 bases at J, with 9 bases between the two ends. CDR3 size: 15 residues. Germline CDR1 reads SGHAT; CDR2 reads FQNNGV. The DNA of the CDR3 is TGTGCCAGCAGCTTAGCGGGGACCGCCTACAATGAGCAGTTCTTC. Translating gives CASSLAGTAYNEQFF.

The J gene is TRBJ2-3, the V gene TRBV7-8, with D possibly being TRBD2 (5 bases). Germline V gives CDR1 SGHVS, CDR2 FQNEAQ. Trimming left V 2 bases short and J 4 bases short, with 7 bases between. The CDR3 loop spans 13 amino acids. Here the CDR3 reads CASSLQRADTQYF. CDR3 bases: TGTGCCAGCAGCTTACAGAGGGCAGATACGCAGTATTTT.

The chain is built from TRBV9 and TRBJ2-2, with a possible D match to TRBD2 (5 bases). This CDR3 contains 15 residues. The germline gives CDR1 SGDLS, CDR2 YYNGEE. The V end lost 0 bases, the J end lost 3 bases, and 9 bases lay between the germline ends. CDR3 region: CASSVGAVDTGELFF. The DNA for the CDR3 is TGTGCCAGCAGCGTAGGAGCGGTGGACACCGGGGAGCTGTTTTTT.

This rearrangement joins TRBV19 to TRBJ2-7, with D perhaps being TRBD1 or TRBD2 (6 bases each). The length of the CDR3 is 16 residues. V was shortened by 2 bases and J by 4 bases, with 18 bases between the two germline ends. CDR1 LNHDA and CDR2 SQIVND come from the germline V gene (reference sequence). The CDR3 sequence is CASSIKGGPALYEQYF. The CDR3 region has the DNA TGTGCCAGTAGTATAAAGGGGGGACCGGCCCTTTACGAGCAGTACTTC.

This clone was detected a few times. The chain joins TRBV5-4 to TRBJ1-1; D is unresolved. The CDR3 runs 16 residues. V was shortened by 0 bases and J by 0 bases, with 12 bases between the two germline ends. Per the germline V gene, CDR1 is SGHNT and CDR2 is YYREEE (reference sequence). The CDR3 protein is CASSLVRKQMNTEAFF. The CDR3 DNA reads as TGTGCCAGCAGCTTGGTTAGGAAGCAAATGAACACTGAAGCTTTCTTT.

CDR3 DNA: TGTGCCACCAGCAGAGAAAAGGGTCCCTACGAGCAGTACTTC. Its translation: CATSREKGPYEQYF. The V gene is TRBV15, the J gene TRBJ2-7; D ambiguous. The germline V and J ends were trimmed by 0 bases and 2 bases, with 8 bases remaining between them. CDR1 is LNHNV, CDR2 YYDKDF, per germline (reference sequence). The CDR3 runs to 14 residues. Full variable domain (outside the CDR3, taken from reference TRBV15 and TRBJ2-7): DAMVIQNPRYQVTQFGKPVTLSCSQTLNHNVMYWYQQKSSQAPKLLFHYYDKDFNNEADTPDNFQSRRPNTSFCFLDIRSPGLGDTAMYLCATSREKGPYEQYFGPGTRLTVT.

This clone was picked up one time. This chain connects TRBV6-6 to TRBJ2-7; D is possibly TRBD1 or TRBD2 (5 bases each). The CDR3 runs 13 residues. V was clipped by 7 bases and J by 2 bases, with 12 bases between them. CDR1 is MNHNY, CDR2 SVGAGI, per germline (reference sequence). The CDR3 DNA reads TGTGCCAGCACCGGGACCGGCGCCTACGAGCAGTACTTC. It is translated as CASTGTGAYEQYF.

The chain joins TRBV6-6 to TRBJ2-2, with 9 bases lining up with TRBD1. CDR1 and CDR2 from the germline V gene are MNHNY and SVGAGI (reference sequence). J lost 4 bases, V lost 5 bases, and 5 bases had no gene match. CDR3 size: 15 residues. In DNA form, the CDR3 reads TGTGCCAGCAGTAACAGGGGGCGCGGCACCGGGGAGCTGTTTTTT. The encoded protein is CASSNRGRGTGELFF.

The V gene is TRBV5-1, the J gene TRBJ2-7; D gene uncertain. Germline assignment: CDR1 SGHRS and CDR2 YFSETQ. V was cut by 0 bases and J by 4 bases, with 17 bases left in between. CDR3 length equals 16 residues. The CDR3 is CASSLDVGSQSYEQYF. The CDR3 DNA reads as TGCGCCAGCAGCTTGGATGTGGGATCTCAAAGTTACGAGCAGTACTTC.

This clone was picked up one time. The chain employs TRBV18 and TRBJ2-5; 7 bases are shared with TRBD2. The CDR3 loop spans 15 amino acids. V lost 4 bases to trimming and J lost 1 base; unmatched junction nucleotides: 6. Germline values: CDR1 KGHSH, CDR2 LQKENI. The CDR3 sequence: CASSLFGRFQETQYF. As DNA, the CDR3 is TGTGCCAGCTCACTCTTCGGGAGGTTCCAAGAGACCCAGTACTTC. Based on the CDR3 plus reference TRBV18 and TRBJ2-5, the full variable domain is NAGVMQNPRHLVRRRGQEARLRCSPMKGHSHVYWYRQLPEEGLKFMVYLQKENIIDESGMPKERFSAEFPKEGPSILRIQQVVRGDSAAYFCASSLFGRFQETQYFGPGTRLLVL.

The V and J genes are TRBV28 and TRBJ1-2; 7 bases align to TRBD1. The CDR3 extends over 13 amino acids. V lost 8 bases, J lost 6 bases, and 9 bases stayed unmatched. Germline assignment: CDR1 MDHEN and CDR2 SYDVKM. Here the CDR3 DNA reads TGTGCCAGCGGCGGGACAGCACTACATGGCTACACCTTC. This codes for CASGGTALHGYTF.

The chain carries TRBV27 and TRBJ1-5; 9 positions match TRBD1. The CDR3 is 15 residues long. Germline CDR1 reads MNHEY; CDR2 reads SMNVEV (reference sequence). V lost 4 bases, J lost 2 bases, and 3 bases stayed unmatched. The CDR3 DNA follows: TGTGCCAGCAGTTCGACAGGGGGTGGCAATCAGCCCCAGCATTTT. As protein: CASSSTGGGNQPQHF.

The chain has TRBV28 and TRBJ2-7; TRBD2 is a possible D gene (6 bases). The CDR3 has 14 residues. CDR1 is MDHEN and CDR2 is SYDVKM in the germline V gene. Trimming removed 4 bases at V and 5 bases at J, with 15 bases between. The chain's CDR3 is CASSSGGGIDEQYF. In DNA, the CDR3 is TGTGCCAGCAGTTCTGGTGGGGGGATCGACGAGCAGTACTTC.

This CDR3 reads CASSGQRQETQYF. The CDR3 nucleotides read TGTGCCAGCTCGGGACAACGTCAAGAGACCCAGTACTTC. The chain employs TRBV2 and TRBJ2-5; D might be TRBD1 (6 bases). The CDR3 totals 13 residues. Germline V gene lookup returns CDR1 SNHLY and CDR2 FYNNEI. V lost 8 bases and J lost 2, with 12 bases in between.

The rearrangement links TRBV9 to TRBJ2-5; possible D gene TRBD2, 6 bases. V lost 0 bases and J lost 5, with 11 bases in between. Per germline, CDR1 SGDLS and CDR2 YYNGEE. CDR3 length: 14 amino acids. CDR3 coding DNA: TGTGCCAGCAGCGTAGTTCCGGCGGGGGAGACCCAGTACTTC. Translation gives CASSVVPAGETQYF.

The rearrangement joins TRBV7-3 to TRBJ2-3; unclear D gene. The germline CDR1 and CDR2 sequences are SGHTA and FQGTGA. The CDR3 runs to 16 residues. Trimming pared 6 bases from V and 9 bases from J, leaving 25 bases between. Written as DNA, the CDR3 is TGTGCCAGCAGTCAAAAATCGGGTTCCCACCCGTCCACGCAGTATTTT. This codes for CASSQKSGSHPSTQYF.